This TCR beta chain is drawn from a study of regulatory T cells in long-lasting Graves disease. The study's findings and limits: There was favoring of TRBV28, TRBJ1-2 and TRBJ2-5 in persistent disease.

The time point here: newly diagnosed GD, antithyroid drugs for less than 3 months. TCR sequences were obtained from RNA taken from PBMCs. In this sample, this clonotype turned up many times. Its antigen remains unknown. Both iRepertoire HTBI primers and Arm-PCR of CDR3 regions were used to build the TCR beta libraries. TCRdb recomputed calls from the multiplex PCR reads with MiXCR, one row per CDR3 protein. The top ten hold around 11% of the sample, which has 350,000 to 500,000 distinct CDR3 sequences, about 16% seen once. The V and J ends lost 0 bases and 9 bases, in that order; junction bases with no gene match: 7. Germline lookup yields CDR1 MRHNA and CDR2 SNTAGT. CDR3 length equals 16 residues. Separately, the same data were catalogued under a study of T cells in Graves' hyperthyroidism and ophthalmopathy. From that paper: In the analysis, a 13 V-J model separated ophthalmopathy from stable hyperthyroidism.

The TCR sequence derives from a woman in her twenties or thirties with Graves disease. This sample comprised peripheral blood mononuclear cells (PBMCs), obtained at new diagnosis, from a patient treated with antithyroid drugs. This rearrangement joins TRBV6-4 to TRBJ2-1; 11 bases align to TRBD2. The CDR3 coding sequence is TGTGCCAGCAGTGACTCACTAGCGGGAGACTACGTTGAGCAGTTCTTC. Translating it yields CASSDSLAGDYVEQFF.